This T cell receptor (beta chain) was captured by sequencing in a study of CD8 T cells in ankylosing spondylitis. Study-level points and caveats: The study identified a TCR beta motif of several highly homologous variants that appeared characteristic of ankylosing spondylitis blood. A subset of motif variants has previously been described in the synovial fluid and blood of reactive arthritis.

Deletions cut 3 bases from V and 2 bases from J, with 19 bases between. CDR1 is SEHNR and CDR2 is FQNEAQ in the germline V gene (reference sequence). The CDR3 spans 17 residues. Scientists made TCR beta libraries using quantitative 5'-RACE with molecular barcodes. TCRdb fed the 5' RACE reads into MiXCR, producing one record per CDR3 protein. The sample lists fewer than 750,000 distinct CDR3 sequences, under 20% occurring once. This clonotype has a count of ten or more. As yet, its antigen is unknown. V gene TRBV7-9 combines with J gene TRBJ1-2, with D possibly TRBD1 on 6 matching bases. Sequencing was done on a sample of blood, either unsorted or a sorted T cell fraction (not recorded which). This clonotype was sampled from a male donor with ankylosing spondylitis. The CDR3 DNA sequence: TGTGCCAGCAGCTTTCCCGGGACATTCCAGGCCAACTATGGCTACACCTTC. Encoded protein: CASSFPGTFQANYGYTF.